This TCR beta chain comes out of a study of blood T cell repertoires in COVID-19. As handled by the study authors: It was from reference gene primer amplification that nucleated cell counts were estimated. Sequencing was performed with immunoSEQ multiplex PCR; in TCRdb, only in-frame clones are kept and a portion is missing. The DNA was the basis for D and trimming; V, J and clone size are from that table. Among roughly 250,000 clones listed, around 88% were seen once. V was pared by 4 bases and J by 0 bases, with 13 bases between. Germline CDR1 is GTSNPN and CDR2 is SVGIG (reference sequence). The CDR3 covers 15 residues. This study enrolled people aged about 18 to 90 from 24 US geographic areas. For recovered donors of Cohort 3, there were two negative PCRs, clearance, or symptom resolution.

The material sequenced was PBMCs or T cells enriched from blood (not recorded which). The TCR sequence derives from a middle-aged man who had recovered from COVID-19. The chain recombines TRBV30 with TRBJ1-5, with a possible D match to TRBD1 (5 bases). CDR3 amino acids: CAWTARGYSNQPQHF. The CDR3 region has the DNA TGTGCCTGGACGGCCCGGGGGTATAGCAATCAGCCCCAGCATTTT.